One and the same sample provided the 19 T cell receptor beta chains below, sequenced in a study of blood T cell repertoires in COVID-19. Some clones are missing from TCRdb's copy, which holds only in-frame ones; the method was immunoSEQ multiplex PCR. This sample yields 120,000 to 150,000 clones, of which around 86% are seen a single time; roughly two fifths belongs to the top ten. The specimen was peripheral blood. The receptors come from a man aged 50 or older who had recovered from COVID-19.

The DNA for the CDR3 is TGCGCCAGCAGCTTGACAGCTACCTCTGGAAACACCATATATTTT. Protein product: CASSLTATSGNTIYF. This chain links TRBV5-1 with TRBJ1-3; D call uncertain. The CDR3 has 15 residues. Trimming removed 1 base at V and 0 bases at J, with 8 bases between. Germline CDR1 SGHRS, CDR2 YFSETQ.

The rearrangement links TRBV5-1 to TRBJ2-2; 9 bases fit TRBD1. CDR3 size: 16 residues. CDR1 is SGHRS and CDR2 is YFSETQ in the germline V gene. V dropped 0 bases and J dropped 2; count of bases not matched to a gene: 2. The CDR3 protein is CASSLGQGVNTGELFF. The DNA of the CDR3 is TGCGCCAGCAGCTTGGGACAGGGGGTCAACACCGGGGAGCTGTTTTTT.

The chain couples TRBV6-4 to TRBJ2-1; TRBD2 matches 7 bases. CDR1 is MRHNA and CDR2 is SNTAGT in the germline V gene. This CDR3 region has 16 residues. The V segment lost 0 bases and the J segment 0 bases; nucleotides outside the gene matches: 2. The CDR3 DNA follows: TGTGCCAGCAGTGACTCCGGGGGGAGCTCCTACAATGAGCAGTTCTTC. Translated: CASSDSGGSSYNEQFF.

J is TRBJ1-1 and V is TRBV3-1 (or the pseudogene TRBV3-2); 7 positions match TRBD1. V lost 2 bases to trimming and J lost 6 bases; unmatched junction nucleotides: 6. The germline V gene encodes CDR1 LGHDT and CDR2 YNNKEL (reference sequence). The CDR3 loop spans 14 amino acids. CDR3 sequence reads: CASSQIYRGPEAFF. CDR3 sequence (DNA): TGTGCCAGCAGCCAAATTTACAGGGGACCTGAAGCTTTCTTT.

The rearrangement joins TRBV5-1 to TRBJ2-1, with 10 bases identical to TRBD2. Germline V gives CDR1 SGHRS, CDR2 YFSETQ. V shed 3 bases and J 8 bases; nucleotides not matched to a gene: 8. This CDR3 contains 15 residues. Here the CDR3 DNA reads TGCGCCAGCAGCTCCCTAAGCGGGGGGGTCGATGAGCAGTTCTTC. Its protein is CASSSLSGGVDEQFF. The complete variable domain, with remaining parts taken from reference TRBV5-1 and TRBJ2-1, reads KAGVTQTPRYLIKTRGQQVTLSCSPISGHRSVSWYQQTPGQGLQFLFEYFSETQRNKGNFPGRFSGRQFSNSRSEMNVSTLELGDSALYLCASSSLSGGVDEQFFGPGTRLTVL.

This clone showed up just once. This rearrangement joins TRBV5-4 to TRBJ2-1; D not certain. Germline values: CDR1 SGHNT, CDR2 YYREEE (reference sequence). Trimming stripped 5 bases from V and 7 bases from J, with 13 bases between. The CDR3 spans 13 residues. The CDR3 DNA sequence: TGTGCCAGCAGTATGGTAGCAGAGAATGAGCAGTTCTTC. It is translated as CASSMVAENEQFF.

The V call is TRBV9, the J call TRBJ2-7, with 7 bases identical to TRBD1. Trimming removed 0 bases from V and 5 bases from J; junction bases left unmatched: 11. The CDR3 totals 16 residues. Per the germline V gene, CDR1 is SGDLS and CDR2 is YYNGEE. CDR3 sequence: CASSVGLDRVWDEQYF. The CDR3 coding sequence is TGTGCCAGCAGCGTAGGACTCGACAGGGTTTGGGACGAGCAGTACTTC.

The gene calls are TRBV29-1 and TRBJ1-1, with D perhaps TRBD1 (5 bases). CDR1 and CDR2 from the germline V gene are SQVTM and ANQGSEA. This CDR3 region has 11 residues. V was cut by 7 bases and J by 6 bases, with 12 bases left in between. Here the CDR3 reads CSGGEDAEAFF. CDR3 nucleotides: TGCAGCGGGGGGGAGGACGCTGAAGCTTTCTTT.

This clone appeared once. The CDR3 here is CASSTGTGADQPQHF. For the CDR3, the DNA is TGTGCCAGCAGTACCGGGACAGGGGCCGATCAGCCCCAGCATTTT. The rearrangement uses TRBV6-5 and TRBJ1-5; the match to TRBD1 covers 10 bases. Germline CDR1 MNHEY, CDR2 SVGAGI. The CDR3 has 15 amino acids. V was clipped by 5 bases and J by 5 bases; unmatched bases: 6.

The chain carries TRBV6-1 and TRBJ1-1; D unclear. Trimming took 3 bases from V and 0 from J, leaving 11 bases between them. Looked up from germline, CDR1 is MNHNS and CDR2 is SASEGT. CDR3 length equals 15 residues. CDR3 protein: CASSEPTTMNTEAFF. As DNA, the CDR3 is TGTGCCAGCAGTGAGCCGACGACAATGAACACTGAAGCTTTCTTT.

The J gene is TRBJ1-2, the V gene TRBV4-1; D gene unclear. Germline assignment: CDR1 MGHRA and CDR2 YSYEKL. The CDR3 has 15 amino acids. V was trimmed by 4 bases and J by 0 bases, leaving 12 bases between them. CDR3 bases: TGCGCCAGCAGCCCCCAGACAACCGCTAACTATGGCTACACCTTC. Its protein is CASSPQTTANYGYTF.

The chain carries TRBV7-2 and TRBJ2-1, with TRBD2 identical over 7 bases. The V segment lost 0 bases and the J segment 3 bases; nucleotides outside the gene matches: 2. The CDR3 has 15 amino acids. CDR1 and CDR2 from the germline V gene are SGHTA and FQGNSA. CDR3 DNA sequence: TGTGCCAGCAGCTTAGCCTGGGACTACTACAATGAGCAGTTCTTC. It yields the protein CASSLAWDYYNEQFF.

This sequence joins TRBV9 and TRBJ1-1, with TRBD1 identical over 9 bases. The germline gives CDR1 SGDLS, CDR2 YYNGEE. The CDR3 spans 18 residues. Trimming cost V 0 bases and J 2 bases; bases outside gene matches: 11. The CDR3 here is CASSVGGPWTGENTEAFF. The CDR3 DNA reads TGTGCCAGCAGCGTAGGCGGCCCCTGGACAGGGGAAAACACTGAAGCTTTCTTT.

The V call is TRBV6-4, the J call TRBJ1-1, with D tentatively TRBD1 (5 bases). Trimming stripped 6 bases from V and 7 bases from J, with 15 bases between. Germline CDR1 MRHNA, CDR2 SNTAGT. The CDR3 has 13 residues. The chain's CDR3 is CASSLGGGDEAFF. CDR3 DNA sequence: TGTGCCAGCAGCCTCGGGGGGGGTGATGAAGCTTTCTTT.

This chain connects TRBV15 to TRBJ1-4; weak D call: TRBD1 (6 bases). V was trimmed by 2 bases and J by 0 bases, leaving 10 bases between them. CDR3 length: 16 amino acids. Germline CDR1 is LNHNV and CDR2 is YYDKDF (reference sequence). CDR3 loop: CATSRFGQTTNEKLFF. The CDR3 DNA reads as TGTGCCACCAGCAGATTCGGACAGACAACTAATGAAAAACTGTTTTTT.

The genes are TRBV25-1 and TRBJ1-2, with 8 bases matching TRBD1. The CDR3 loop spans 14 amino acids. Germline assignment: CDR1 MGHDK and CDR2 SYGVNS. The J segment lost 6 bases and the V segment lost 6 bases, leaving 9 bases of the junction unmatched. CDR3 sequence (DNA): TGTGCCAGCAGACCATACAGGGGGGCGAATGGCTACACCTTC. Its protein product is CASRPYRGANGYTF.

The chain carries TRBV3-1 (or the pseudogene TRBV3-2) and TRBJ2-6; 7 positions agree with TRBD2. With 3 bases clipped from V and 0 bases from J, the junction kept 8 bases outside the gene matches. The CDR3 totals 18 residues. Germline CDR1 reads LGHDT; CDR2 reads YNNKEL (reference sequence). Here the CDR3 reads CASSHGGGILSGANVLTF. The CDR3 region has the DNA TGTGCCAGCAGCCATGGGGGAGGGATCCTCTCTGGGGCCAACGTCCTGACTTTC.

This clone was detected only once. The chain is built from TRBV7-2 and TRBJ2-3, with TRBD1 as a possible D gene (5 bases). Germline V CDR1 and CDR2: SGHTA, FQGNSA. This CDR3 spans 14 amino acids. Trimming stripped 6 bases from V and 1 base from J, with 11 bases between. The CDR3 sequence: CASRQIRGTDTQYF. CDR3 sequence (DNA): TGTGCCAGCAGGCAGATCAGGGGCACAGATACGCAGTATTTT.

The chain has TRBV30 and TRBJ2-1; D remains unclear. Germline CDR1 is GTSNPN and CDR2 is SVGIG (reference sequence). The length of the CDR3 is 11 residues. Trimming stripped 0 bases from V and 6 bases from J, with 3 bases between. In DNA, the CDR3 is TGTGCCTGGAGTGTTATCAATGAGCAGTTCTTC. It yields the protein CAWSVINEQFF.